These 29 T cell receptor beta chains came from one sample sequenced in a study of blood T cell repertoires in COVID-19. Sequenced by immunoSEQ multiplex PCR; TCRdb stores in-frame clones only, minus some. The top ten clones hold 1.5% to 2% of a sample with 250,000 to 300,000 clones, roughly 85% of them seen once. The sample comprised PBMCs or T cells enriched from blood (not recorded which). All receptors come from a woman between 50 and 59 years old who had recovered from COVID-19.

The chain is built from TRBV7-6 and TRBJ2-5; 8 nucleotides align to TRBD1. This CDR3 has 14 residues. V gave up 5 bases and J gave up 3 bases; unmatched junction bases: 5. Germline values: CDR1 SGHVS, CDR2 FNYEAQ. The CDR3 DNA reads TGTGCCAGCAGCCCCCGGACAGGGAAAGAGACCCAGTACTTC. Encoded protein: CASSPRTGKETQYF. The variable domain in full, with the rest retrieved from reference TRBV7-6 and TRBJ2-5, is GAGVSQSPRYKVTKRGQDVALRCDPISGHVSLYWYRQALGQGPEFLTYFNYEAQQDKSGLPNDRFSAERPEGSISTLTIQRTEQRDSAMYRCASSPRTGKETQYFGPGTRLLVL.

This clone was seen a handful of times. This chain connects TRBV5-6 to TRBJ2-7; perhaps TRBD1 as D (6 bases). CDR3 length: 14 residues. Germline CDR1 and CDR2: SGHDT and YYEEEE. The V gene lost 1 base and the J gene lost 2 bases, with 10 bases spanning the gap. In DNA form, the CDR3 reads TGTGCCAGCAGCTTGACAGGGATTACCTACGAGCAGTACTTC. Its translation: CASSLTGITYEQYF.

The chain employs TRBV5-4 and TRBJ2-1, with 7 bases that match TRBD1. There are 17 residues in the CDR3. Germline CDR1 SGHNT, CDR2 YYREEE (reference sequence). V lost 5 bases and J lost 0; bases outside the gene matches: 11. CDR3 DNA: TGTGCCAGCAGAGGTGACAGGGCCAGGTACTCCTACAATGAGCAGTTCTTC. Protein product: CASRGDRARYSYNEQFF.

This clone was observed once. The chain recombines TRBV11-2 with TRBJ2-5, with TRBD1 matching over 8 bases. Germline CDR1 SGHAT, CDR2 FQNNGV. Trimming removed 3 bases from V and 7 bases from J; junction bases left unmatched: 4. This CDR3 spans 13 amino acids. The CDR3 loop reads CASSLGQAGTQYF. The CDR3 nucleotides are TGTGCCAGCAGCTTGGGACAGGCCGGGACCCAGTACTTC.

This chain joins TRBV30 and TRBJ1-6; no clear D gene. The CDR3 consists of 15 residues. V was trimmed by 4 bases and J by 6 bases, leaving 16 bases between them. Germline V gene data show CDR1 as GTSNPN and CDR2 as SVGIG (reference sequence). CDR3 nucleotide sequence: TGTGCCTGGAATTTACGCGGCCCTTCTAATTCACCCCTCCACTTT. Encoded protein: CAWNLRGPSNSPLHF.

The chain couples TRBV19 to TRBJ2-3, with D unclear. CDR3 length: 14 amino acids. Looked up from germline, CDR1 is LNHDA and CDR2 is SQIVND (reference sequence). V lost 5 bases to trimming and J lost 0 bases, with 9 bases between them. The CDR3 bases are TGTGCCAGTAGTGCCCACAGAAGCACAGATACGCAGTATTTT. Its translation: CASSAHRSTDTQYF.

CDR3 in amino acids: CASSLVASGRARDEQFF. CDR3 DNA sequence: TGTGCCAGCAGCTTAGTGGCTAGCGGGAGGGCCAGAGATGAGCAGTTCTTC. The chain links TRBV7-3 to TRBJ2-1; 12 nucleotides agree with TRBD2. There are 17 residues in the CDR3. V lost 2 bases, J lost 8 bases, and 10 bases stayed unmatched. Germline lookup yields CDR1 SGHTA and CDR2 FQGTGA.

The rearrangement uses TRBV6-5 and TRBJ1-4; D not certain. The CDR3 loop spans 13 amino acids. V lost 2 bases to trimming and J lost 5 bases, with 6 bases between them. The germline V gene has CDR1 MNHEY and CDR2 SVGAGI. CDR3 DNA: TGTGCCAGCAGTTACACCAGGAATGAAAAACTGTTTTTT. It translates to CASSYTRNEKLFF.

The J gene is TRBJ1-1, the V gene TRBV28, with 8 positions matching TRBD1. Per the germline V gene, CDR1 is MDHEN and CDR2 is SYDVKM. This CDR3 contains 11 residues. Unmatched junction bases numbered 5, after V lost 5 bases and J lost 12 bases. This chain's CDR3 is CASSRGQVTFF. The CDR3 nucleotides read TGTGCCAGCAGTAGGGGACAGGTCACTTTCTTT.

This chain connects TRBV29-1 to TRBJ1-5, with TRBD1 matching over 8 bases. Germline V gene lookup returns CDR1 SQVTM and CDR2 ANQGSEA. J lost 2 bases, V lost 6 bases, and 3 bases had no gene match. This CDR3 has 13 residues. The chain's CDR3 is CSVATGGNQPQHF. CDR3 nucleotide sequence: TGCAGCGTCGCGACAGGGGGCAATCAGCCCCAGCATTTT.

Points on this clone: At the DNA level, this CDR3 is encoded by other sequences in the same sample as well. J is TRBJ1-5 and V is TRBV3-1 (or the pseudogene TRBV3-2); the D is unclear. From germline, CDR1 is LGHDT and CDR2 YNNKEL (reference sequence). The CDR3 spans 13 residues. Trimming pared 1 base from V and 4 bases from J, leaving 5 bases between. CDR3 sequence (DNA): TGTGCCAGCAGCCAAGGACTGAATCAGCCCCAGCATTTT. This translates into CASSQGLNQPQHF.

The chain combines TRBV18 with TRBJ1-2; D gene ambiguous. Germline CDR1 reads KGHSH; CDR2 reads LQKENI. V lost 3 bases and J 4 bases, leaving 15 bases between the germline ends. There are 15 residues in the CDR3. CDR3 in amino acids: CASSPDSGYLYGYTF. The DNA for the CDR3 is TGTGCCAGCTCACCGGACTCTGGGTACCTCTATGGCTACACCTTC.

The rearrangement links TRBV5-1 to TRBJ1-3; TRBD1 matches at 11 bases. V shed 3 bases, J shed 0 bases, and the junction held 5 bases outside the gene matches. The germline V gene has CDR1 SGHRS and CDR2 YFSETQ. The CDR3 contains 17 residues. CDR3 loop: CASSSGGTGGSGNTIYF. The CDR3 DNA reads TGCGCCAGCAGCTCGGGCGGGACAGGGGGCTCTGGAAACACCATATATTTT.

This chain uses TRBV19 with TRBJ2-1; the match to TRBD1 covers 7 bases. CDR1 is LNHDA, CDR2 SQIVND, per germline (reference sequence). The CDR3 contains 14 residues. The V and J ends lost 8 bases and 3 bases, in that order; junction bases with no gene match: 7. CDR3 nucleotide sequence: TGTGCCAGTGCCCGGGACAGAGACTACAATGAGCAGTTCTTC. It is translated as CASARDRDYNEQFF.

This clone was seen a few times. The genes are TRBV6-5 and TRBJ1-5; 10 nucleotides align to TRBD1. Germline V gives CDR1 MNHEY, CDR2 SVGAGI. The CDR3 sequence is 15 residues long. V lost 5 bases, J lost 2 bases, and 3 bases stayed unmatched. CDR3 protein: CASSRDRGGNQPQHF. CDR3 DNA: TGTGCCAGCAGTAGGGACAGGGGCGGCAATCAGCCCCAGCATTTT.

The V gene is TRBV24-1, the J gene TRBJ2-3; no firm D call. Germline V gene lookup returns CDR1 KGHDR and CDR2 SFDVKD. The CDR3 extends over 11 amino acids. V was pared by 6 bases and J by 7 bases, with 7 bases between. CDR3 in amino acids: CATSHSHTQYF. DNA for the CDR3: TGTGCCACCAGTCACTCGCATACGCAGTATTTT.

The CDR3 DNA sequence: TGTGCCAGCAGCTTGGGTACCGGGAGGGGAGAGACCCAGTACTTC. Protein sequence: CASSLGTGRGETQYF. V and J are TRBV5-6 and TRBJ2-5; 8 nucleotides align to TRBD2. Germline assignment: CDR1 SGHDT and CDR2 YYEEEE. V lost 0 bases to trimming and J lost 4 bases; unmatched junction nucleotides: 5. The CDR3 covers 15 residues.

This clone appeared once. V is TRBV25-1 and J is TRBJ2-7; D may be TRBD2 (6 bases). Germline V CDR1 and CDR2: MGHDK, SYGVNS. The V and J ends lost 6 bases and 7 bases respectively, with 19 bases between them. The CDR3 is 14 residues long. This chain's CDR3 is CASRRRDWGAEQYF. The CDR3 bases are TGTGCCAGCAGACGCCGGGACTGGGGTGCAGAGCAGTACTTC.

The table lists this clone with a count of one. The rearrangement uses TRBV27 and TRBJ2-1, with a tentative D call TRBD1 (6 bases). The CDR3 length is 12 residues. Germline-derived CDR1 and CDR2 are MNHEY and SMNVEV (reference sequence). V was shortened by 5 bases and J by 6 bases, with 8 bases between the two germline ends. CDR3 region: CASSDRSNEQFF. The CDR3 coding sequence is TGTGCCAGCAGTGACAGGAGCAATGAGCAGTTCTTC.

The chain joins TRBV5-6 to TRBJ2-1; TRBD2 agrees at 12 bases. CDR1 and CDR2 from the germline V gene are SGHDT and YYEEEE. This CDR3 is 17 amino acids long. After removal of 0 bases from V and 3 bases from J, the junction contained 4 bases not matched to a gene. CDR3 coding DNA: TGTGCCAGCAGCTTGGGGACTAGCGGGATGCTCTACAATGAGCAGTTCTTC. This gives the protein CASSLGTSGMLYNEQFF.

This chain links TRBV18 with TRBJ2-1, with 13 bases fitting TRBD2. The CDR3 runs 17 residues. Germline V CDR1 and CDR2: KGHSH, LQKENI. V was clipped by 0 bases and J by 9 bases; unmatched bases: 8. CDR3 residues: CASSPPGLLAGGSEQFF. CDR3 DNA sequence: TGTGCCAGCTCACCACCTGGTCTACTAGCGGGAGGGAGTGAGCAGTTCTTC.

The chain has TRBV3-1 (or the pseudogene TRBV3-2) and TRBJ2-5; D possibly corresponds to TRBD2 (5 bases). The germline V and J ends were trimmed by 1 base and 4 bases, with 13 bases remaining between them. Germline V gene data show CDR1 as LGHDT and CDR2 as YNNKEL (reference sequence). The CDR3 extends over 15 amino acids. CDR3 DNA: TGTGCCAGCAGCCAAGTTTCAGGAGGAGGAGAGACCCAGTACTTC. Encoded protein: CASSQVSGGGETQYF.

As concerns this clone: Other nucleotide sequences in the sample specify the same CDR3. The CDR3 DNA is TGTGCCAGCAGTAGGGACACCTACGAGCAGTACTTC. It translates to CASSRDTYEQYF. The J gene is TRBJ2-7, the V gene TRBV28; a possible D gene is TRBD1 (6 bases). From germline, CDR1 is MDHEN and CDR2 SYDVKM. There are 12 residues in the CDR3. Trimming took off 5 bases at V and 2 bases at J, with 7 bases between the two ends.

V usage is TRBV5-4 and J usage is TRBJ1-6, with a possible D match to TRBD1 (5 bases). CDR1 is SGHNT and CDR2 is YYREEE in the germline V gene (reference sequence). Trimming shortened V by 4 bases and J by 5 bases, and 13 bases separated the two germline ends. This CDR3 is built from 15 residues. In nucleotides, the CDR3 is TGTGCCAGCAGCCTTGACAGACCCCATAATTCACCCCTCCACTTT. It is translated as CASSLDRPHNSPLHF.

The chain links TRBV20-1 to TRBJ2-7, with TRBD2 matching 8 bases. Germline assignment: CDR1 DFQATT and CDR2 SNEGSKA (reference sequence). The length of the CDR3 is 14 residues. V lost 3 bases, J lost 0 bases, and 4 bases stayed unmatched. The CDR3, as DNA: TGCAGTGCTAGTGTAGCGGGAATCTCCTACGAGCAGTACTTC. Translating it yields CSASVAGISYEQYF.

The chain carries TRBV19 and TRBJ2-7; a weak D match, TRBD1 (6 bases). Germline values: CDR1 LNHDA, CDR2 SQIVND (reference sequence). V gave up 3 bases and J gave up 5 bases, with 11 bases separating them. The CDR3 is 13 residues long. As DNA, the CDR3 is TGTGCCAGTAGTATCGGCCACAGGGACGAGCAGTACTTC. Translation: CASSIGHRDEQYF.

CDR3 region: CASSLALASGTGDEKLFF. In DNA form, the CDR3 reads TGTGCCAGCAGCTTAGCTTTGGCGAGTGGGACAGGGGATGAAAAACTGTTTTTT. V usage is TRBV7-9 and J usage is TRBJ1-4; 10 nucleotides agree with TRBD1. Germline assignment: CDR1 SEHNR and CDR2 FQNEAQ (reference sequence). The length of the CDR3 is 18 residues. With V trimmed by 0 bases and J by 6 bases, 10 bases remained unmatched.

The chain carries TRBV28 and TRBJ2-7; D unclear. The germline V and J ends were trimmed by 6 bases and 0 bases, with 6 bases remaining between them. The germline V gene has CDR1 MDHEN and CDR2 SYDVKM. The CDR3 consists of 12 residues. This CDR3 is CASRRSSYEQYF. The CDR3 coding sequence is TGTGCCAGCAGGAGGAGCTCCTACGAGCAGTACTTC.

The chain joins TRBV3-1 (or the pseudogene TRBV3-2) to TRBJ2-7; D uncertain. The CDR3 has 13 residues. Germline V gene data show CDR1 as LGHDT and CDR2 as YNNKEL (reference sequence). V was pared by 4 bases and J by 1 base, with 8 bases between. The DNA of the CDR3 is TGTGCCAGCAGCCTGTCAGGATCCTACGAGCAGTACTTC. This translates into CASSLSGSYEQYF.